This passage covers 9 T cell receptor beta chains from one sample sequenced in a study of blood T cell repertoires in COVID-19. Produced via immunoSEQ multiplex PCR; TCRdb's table is partial and in-frame only. The sample holds some 190,000 clones, less than 90% seen once. Sequenced: PBMCs or T cells enriched from blood (not recorded which). These receptors were obtained from a young woman who had been exposed to COVID-19.

This clone has a single count. This chain joins TRBV7-2 and TRBJ1-1; D is unresolved. The V end lost 1 base, the J end lost 2 bases, and 8 bases lay between the germline ends. The CDR3 consists of 14 residues. The V gene's germline CDR1 is SGHTA and CDR2 FQGNSA. CDR3 in DNA: TGTGCCAGCAGCTTAGGAGGCCCAAACACTGAAGCTTTCTTT. It encodes CASSLGGPNTEAFF.

The gene calls are TRBV19 and TRBJ1-5; D gene ambiguous. V was cut by 8 bases and J by 7 bases, with 15 bases left in between. The germline V gene has CDR1 LNHDA and CDR2 SQIVND (reference sequence). This CDR3 is built from 13 residues. CDR3 loop: CASSSRLVQPQHF. CDR3 nucleotide sequence: TGTGCCAGTTCCTCCCGACTCGTCCAGCCCCAGCATTTT.

This clone has just a few counts. The V and J genes are TRBV11-2 and TRBJ1-1, with D unresolved. The germline V and J ends were trimmed by 1 base and 7 bases, with 7 bases remaining between them. The CDR3 extends over 12 amino acids. The germline CDR1 and CDR2 sequences are SGHAT and FQNNGV. The CDR3 loop is CASSLGQVEAFF. The CDR3 coding sequence is TGTGCCAGCAGCTTAGGGCAGGTTGAAGCTTTCTTT.

V is TRBV9 and J is TRBJ1-1; 8 bases agree with TRBD1. The CDR3 is made up of 15 amino acids. Per germline, CDR1 SGDLS and CDR2 YYNGEE. V lost 0 bases and J lost 5; bases outside the gene matches: 6. CDR3 sequence (DNA): TGTGCCAGCAGCGTAGGGGGGACAGGTGTAACTGAAGCTTTCTTT. Translating gives CASSVGGTGVTEAFF.

The chain combines TRBV13 with TRBJ1-2; no firm D call. Germline CDR1 and CDR2: PRHDT and FYEKMQ (reference sequence). The V end lost 8 bases, the J end lost 0 bases, and 7 bases lay between the germline ends. There are 12 residues in the CDR3. The CDR3 region is CASFGANYGYTF. DNA for the CDR3: TGTGCCAGCTTTGGAGCTAACTATGGCTACACCTTC.

V usage is TRBV19 and J usage is TRBJ2-2, with 7 bases aligning to TRBD2. The CDR3 has 17 residues. Germline V gene sequence: CDR1 LNHDA, CDR2 SQIVND (reference sequence). Losses at the gene ends were 3 bases for V and 1 base for J; bases not matched to a gene: 8. In nucleotides, the CDR3 is TGTGCCAGTAGTATGGGCCCGGGACTACTGAACACCGGGGAGCTGTTTTTT. The encoded protein is CASSMGPGLLNTGELFF.

The chain has TRBV4-1 and TRBJ1-2; TRBD1 aligns across 8 bases. V shed 8 bases, J shed 2 bases, and the junction held 4 bases outside the gene matches. The CDR3 totals 13 residues. Germline loops: CDR1 MGHRA, CDR2 YSYEKL. The CDR3 spells CASQGARNYGYTF. The CDR3 nucleotides are TGCGCCAGCCAGGGGGCGAGGAACTATGGCTACACCTTC.

The genes are TRBV5-6 and TRBJ1-4, with D maybe TRBD1 (6 bases). V shed 2 bases and J shed 0 bases, with 11 bases lying between them. The CDR3 is made up of 16 amino acids. CDR1 SGHDT and CDR2 YYEEEE come from the germline V gene. This CDR3 reads CASSFRAGATNEKLFF. Here the CDR3 DNA reads TGTGCCAGCAGCTTTAGGGCAGGGGCAACTAATGAAAAACTGTTTTTT.

The chain uses TRBV5-6 and TRBJ2-3; 7 bases map to TRBD1. The V gene end was trimmed by 0 bases and the J gene end by 5 bases; junction bases not matched to a gene: 6. Germline CDR1 and CDR2: SGHDT and YYEEEE. This CDR3 spans 15 amino acids. CDR3 DNA sequence: TGTGCCAGCAGCTTGGACCCACAGGGGAGAGATACGCAGTATTTT. Translated, it gives CASSLDPQGRDTQYF.